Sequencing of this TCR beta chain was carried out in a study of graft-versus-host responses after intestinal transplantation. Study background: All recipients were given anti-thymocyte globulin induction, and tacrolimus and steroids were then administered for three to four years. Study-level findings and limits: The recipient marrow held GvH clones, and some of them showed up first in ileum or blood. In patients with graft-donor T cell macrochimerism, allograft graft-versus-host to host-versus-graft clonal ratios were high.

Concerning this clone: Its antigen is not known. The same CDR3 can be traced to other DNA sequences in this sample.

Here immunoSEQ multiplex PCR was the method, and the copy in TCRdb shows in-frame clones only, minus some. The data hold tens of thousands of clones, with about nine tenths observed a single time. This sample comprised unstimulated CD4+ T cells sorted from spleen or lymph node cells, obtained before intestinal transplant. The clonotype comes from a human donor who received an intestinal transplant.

The CDR3 region is CASTDTGLGANVLTF. As DNA, the CDR3 is TGTGCCAGCACCGATACAGGGTTGGGAGCCAACGTCCTGACTTTC. The chain combines TRBV27 with TRBJ2-6; the D gene is possibly TRBD1 (6 bases). Germline loops: CDR1 MNHEY, CDR2 SMNVEV (reference sequence). The CDR3 loop spans 15 amino acids. V lost 7 bases and J 7 bases, leaving 17 bases between the germline ends.